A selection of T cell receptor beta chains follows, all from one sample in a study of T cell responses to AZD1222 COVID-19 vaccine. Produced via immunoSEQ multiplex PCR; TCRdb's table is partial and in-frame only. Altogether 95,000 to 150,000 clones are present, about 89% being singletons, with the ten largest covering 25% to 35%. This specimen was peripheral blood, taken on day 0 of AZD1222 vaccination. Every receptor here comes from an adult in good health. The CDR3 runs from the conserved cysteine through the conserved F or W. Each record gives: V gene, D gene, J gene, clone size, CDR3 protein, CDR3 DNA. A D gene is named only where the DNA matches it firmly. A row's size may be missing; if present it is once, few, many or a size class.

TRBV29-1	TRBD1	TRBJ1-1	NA	CSIPVGGGLNTEAFF	TGCAGCATTCCGGTAGGGGGCGGGCTGAACACTGAAGCTTTCTTT
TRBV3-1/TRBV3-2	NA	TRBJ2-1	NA	CASRGYNEQFF	TGTGCCAGCAGGGGGTACAATGAGCAGTTCTTC
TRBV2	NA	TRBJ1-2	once	CASNRQVSDYGYTF	TGTGCCAGCAACCGACAGGTCTCGGACTATGGCTACACCTTC
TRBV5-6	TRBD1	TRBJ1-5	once	CASSGQGAGQPQHF	TGTGCCAGCAGCGGGCAGGGGGCTGGGCAGCCCCAGCATTTT
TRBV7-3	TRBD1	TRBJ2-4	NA	CASSLTPGTGPNIQYF	TGTGCCAGCAGCTTAACCCCCGGGACAGGGCCAAACATTCAGTACTTC
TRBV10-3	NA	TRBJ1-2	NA	CAIWAGNTDGYTF	TGTGCCATCTGGGCGGGTAATACGGATGGCTACACCTTC
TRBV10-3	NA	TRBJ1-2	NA	CAISTGSSFPYGYTF	TGTGCCATCAGCACAGGATCCTCCTTTCCCTATGGCTACACCTTC
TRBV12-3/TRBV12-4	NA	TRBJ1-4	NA	CASSLGEGEKLFF	TGTGCCAGCAGTTTAGGGGAGGGTGAAAAACTGTTTTTT
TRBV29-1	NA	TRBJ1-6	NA	CSVGDSSGNSPLHF	TGCAGCGTTGGCGACAGCTCGGGGAATTCACCCCTCCACTTT
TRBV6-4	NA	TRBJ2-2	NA	CASKSRTTESGELFF	TGTGCCAGCAAGTCCAGGACTACTGAGAGCGGGGAGCTGTTTTTT
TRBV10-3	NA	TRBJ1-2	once	CAISRDYGYTF	TGTGCCATCAGTCGGGACTATGGCTACACCTTC
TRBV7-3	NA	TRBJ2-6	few	CASSSSSGANVLTF	TGTGCCAGCAGCTCCAGCTCTGGGGCCAACGTCCTGACTTTC
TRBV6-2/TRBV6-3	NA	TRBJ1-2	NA	CASSYSSGGGYTF	TGTGCCAGCAGTTACTCTTCGGGAGGTGGCTACACCTTC
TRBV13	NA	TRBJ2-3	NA	CASSLAILGRSTDTQYF	TGTGCCAGCAGCTTAGCCATCCTGGGGCGAAGCACAGATACGCAGTATTTT
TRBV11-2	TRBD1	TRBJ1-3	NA	CASSSTGSGNTIYF	TGTGCCAGCAGCTCGACAGGGTCTGGAAACACCATATATTTT
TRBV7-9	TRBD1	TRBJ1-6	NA	CASSLADRGSPLHF	TGTGCCAGCAGCTTAGCGGACAGGGGGTCACCCCTCCACTTT
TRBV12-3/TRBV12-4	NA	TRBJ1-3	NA	CASSFSSGNTIYF	TGTGCCAGCAGTTTTAGCTCTGGAAACACCATATATTTT
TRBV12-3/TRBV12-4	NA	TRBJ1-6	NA	CASSFEERSPLHF	TGTGCCAGCAGTTTCGAGGAGCGTTCACCCCTCCACTTT
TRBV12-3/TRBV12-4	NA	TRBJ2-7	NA	CASSPPAAAEQYF	TGTGCCAGCAGTCCGCCCGCTGCGGCCGAGCAGTACTTC
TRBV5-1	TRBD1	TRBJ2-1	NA	CASSLAGQGWNEQFF	TGCGCCAGCAGCTTGGCGGGACAGGGGTGGAATGAGCAGTTCTTC
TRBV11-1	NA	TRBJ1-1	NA	CASSFSDLGRAFF	TGTGCCAGCAGCTTCTCGGACCTAGGGCGAGCTTTCTTT
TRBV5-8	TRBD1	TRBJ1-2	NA	CASSYTGTGDYGYTF	TGTGCCAGCAGCTACACCGGGACAGGAGACTATGGCTACACCTTC
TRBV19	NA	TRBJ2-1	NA	CASSIQGIGGEQFF	TGTGCCAGTAGTATCCAGGGAATCGGCGGTGAGCAGTTCTTC
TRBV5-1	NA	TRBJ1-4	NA	CASSLGEAGANEKLFF	TGCGCCAGCAGCTTGGGTGAGGCAGGGGCTAATGAAAAACTGTTTTTT
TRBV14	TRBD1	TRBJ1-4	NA	CASRRQGRDEKLFF	TGTGCCAGCAGAAGACAGGGTAGGGATGAAAAACTGTTTTTT
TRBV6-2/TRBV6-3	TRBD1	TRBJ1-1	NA	CASSPTGRNTEAFF	TGTGCCAGCAGTCCGACAGGGAGGAACACTGAAGCTTTCTTT